These 13 T cell receptor beta chains originate from one sample sequenced in a study of immune cell composition in non-small cell lung cancer. Clones were read by immunoSEQ multiplex PCR, and TCRdb kept only the in-frame ones, dropping some. The table records roughly 15,000 clones, about 80% of them present only once. The normal lung sample lay at least 3 cm, and maximally far, from the tumour. These data also formed part of another study, on CD4 T cells in lung cancer.

Sequenced: non-adjacent lung tissue. The receptors were gathered from a human donor with non-small cell lung cancer.

This chain connects TRBV6-4 to TRBJ1-2; unclear D gene. With 6 bases removed from V and 4 bases from J, the gap between germline ends came to 12 bases. The length of the CDR3 is 13 residues. Germline CDR1 and CDR2: MRHNA and SNTAGT. The CDR3 reads CASRHRAPYGYTF. As DNA, the CDR3 is TGTGCCAGCAGGCACCGGGCCCCCTATGGCTACACCTTC.

The V call is TRBV9, the J call TRBJ1-4; 7 positions agree with TRBD1. Trimming removed 3 bases from V and 1 base from J; junction bases left unmatched: 6. Germline CDR1 and CDR2: SGDLS and YYNGEE. The CDR3 runs to 16 residues. The CDR3 DNA reads as TGTGCCAGCAGCGGAACTAACAGGGGAACTAATGAAAAACTGTTTTTT. Its translation is CASSGTNRGTNEKLFF.

This chain joins TRBV11-2 and TRBJ2-7; D is unclear. Germline V gene data show CDR1 as SGHAT and CDR2 as FQNNGV. V was shortened by 3 bases and J by 3 bases, with 15 bases between the two germline ends. CDR3 length: 15 amino acids. The CDR3 DNA follows: TGTGCCAGCAGCTTGGCCCTAACAAAGGTCTACGAGCAGTACTTC. This encodes CASSLALTKVYEQYF.

The V and J genes are TRBV18 and TRBJ1-1, with TRBD1 as a possible D gene (6 bases). The CDR3 loop spans 15 amino acids. V dropped 5 bases and J dropped 0 bases, with 13 bases sitting between them. Germline assignment: CDR1 KGHSH and CDR2 LQKENI. The CDR3 DNA follows: TGTGCCAGCTCAGCCACCGGGGGCATGAACACTGAAGCTTTCTTT. Translated: CASSATGGMNTEAFF.

The V gene is TRBV5-1, the J gene TRBJ2-1; D is perhaps TRBD1 or TRBD2 (5 bases each). The CDR3 length is 14 residues. Trimming removed 5 bases at V and 7 bases at J, with 16 bases between. CDR1 and CDR2 from the germline V gene are SGHRS and YFSETQ. The chain's CDR3 is CASRQASTGNEQFF. The CDR3 DNA reads as TGCGCCAGCAGACAGGCTAGCACGGGGAATGAGCAGTTCTTC.

By proportion, this clone is hyperexpanded. This chain connects TRBV18 to TRBJ1-6, with a weak D call TRBD1 (5 bases). Per the germline V gene, CDR1 is KGHSH and CDR2 is LQKENI. V gave up 4 bases and J gave up 6 bases, with 13 bases separating them. This CDR3 is built from 15 residues. The CDR3 loop is CASSLSGAINSPLHF. The CDR3 DNA reads TGTGCCAGCTCACTCTCCGGGGCCATTAATTCACCCCTCCACTTT.

The V and J genes are TRBV5-5 and TRBJ2-2, with a weak D call TRBD1 (5 bases). From germline, CDR1 is SGHKS and CDR2 YYEKEE (reference sequence). V lost 0 bases and J lost 4, with 16 bases in between. The CDR3 consists of 17 residues. CDR3 loop: CASSLARSRVGTGELFF. The CDR3 coding sequence is TGTGCCAGCAGCTTGGCGAGGAGCAGGGTCGGCACCGGGGAGCTGTTTTTT. The full variable domain, rest sourced from reference TRBV5-5 and TRBJ2-2, is DAGVTQSPTHLIKTRGQQVTLRCSPISGHKSVSWYQQVLGQGPQFIFQYYEKEERGRGNFPDRFSARQFPNYSSELNVNALLLGDSALYLCASSLARSRVGTGELFFGEGSRLTVL.

This sequence joins TRBV2 and TRBJ1-1; D ambiguous. This CDR3 is built from 14 residues. V was clipped by 2 bases and J by 5 bases, with 12 bases between them. Germline assignment: CDR1 SNHLY and CDR2 FYNNEI. This CDR3 reads CASSENRAVTEAFF. The CDR3 coding sequence is TGTGCCAGCAGTGAAAATAGGGCCGTAACTGAAGCTTTCTTT. The full variable domain, with the rest looked up from reference TRBV2 and TRBJ1-1, is EPEVTQTPSHQVTQMGQEVILRCVPISNHLYFYWYRQILGQKVEFLVSFYNNEISEKSEIFDDQFSVERPDGSNFTLKIRSTKLEDSAMYFCASSENRAVTEAFFGQGTRLTVV.

The chain couples TRBV28 to TRBJ1-2; TRBD1 matches at 11 bases. Trimming at V came to 3 bases and at J to 8 bases, leaving 14 bases not matched to a gene. CDR1 and CDR2 from the germline V gene are MDHEN and SYDVKM. The CDR3 sequence is 17 residues long. Here the CDR3 reads CASSFWHQGQGARGYTF. In DNA form, the CDR3 reads TGTGCCAGCAGTTTTTGGCATCAAGGACAGGGGGCGCGCGGCTACACCTTC.

This clone was seen more than once but under ten times. The chain carries TRBV23-1 and TRBJ2-1; TRBD1 matches at 9 bases. Being an ORF, TRBV23-1 has a function that is uncertain. The CDR3 has 19 residues. Unmatched junction bases numbered 22, after V lost 6 bases and J lost 7 bases. In nucleotides, the CDR3 is TGCGCCAGCAGCCCGCCAAGGATCCCCGGGACAGGGAAGGAAAATGAGCAGTTCTTC. Translated: CASSPPRIPGTGKENEQFF.

This sequence joins TRBV7-2 and TRBJ1-2; 8 positions match TRBD1. The CDR3 spans 14 residues. Trimming at V came to 5 bases and at J to 3 bases, leaving 5 bases not matched to a gene. Germline V gene lookup returns CDR1 SGHTA and CDR2 FQGNSA. CDR3 amino acids: CASSRLGQDYGYTF. The DNA for the CDR3 is TGTGCCAGCAGCCGACTGGGACAGGACTATGGCTACACCTTC.

This chain links TRBV5-1 with TRBJ1-2; TRBD1 matches 7 bases. The CDR3 is made up of 17 amino acids. Per germline, CDR1 SGHRS and CDR2 YFSETQ. Trimming removed 0 bases from V and 0 bases from J; junction bases left unmatched: 8. CDR3 sequence (DNA): TGCGCCAGCAGCTTGGACAGGGGAGGGTCCGCTAACTATGGCTACACCTTC. Translation: CASSLDRGGSANYGYTF. Full variable domain (remainder filled in from reference TRBV5-1 and TRBJ1-2): KAGVTQTPRYLIKTRGQQVTLSCSPISGHRSVSWYQQTPGQGLQFLFEYFSETQRNKGNFPGRFSGRQFSNSRSEMNVSTLELGDSALYLCASSLDRGGSANYGYTFGSGTRLTVV.

The V and J genes are TRBV18 and TRBJ1-2, with D maybe TRBD1 (5 bases). V was cut by 3 bases and J by 3 bases, with 20 bases left in between. This CDR3 has 17 residues. Per the germline V gene, CDR1 is KGHSH and CDR2 is LQKENI. The CDR3 sequence: CASSPAPLTDQYYGYTF. The CDR3 coding sequence is TGTGCCAGCTCACCTGCTCCCTTGACAGATCAATACTATGGCTACACCTTC.